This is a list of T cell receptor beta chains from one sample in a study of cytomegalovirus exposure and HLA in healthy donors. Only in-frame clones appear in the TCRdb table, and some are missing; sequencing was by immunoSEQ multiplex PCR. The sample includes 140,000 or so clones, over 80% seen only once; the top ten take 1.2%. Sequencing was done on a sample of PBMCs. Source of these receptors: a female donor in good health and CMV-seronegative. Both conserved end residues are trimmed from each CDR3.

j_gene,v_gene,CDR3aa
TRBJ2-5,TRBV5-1,ASSAEGRSQETQY
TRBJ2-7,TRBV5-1,ASSPRQGNYEQY
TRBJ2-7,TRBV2,ASTSRTSGTEQY
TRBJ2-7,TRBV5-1,ASSLRHGSTTYEQY
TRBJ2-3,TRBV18,ASQRGGPFSVTDTQY
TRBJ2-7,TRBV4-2,ASSQETAGGYEQY
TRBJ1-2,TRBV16,ASSQRIQNYGYT
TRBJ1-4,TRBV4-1,ASSQIPGQENEKLF
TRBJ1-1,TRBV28,ASSRQGMNTEAF
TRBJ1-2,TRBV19,ASRLPGQGLSGYT
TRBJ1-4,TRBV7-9,ASTPGGGGGSGEKLF